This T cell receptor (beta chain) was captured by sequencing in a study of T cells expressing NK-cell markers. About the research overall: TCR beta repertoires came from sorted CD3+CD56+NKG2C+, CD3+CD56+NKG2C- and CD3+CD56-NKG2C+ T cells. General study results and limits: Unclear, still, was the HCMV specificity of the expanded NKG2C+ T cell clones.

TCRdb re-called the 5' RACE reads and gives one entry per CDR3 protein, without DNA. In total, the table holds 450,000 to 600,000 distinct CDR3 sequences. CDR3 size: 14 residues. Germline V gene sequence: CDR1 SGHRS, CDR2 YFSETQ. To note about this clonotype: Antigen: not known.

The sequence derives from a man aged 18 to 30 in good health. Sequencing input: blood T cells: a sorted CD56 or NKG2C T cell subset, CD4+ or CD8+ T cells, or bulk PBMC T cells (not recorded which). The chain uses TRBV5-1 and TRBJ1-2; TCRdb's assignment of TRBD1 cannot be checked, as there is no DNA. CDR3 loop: CASSLAGGDYGYTF.